This T cell receptor (beta chain) emerged from a study of shared clonotypes between healthy human individuals. Looking at the study overall: The plates for each donor numbered three CD4 naive, three CD4 memory, two CD8 naive and one CD8 memory. Study outcomes and limitations: Around 4.7% was the fraction of naive CD4 clonotypes found shared across a few donors. Generation of non-shared clonotypes was less probable than generation of clonotypes shared by all four donors.

Trimming at V came to 8 bases and at J to 3 bases, leaving 9 bases not matched to a gene. This CDR3 is built from 16 residues. Germline V gene data show CDR1 as KGHSH and CDR2 as LQKENI. Comments on this clone: The antigen remains undetermined.

Study processing details: ImmunoSEQ junction-only sequences lacked quality scores, so their filtering differed. The repertoire was sequenced with immunoSEQ multiplex PCR; TCRdb's copy has only in-frame clones and lacks some. From that table come the V and J calls and clone size; the DNA was used to work out D and trimming. Of under 350,000 clones in the sample, 87% were seen once. Material: memory CD8+ T cells sorted from blood. Sample subset: CD45RO+ cells pooled with CCR7-negative TemRA cells. This chain joins TRBV18 and TRBJ2-1; 11 nucleotides line up with TRBD2. The TCR was taken from a man aged 18-30 years in good health. CDR3 sequence (DNA): TGTGCCAGCGCTCCGGGACTAGCGGAACACTACAATGAGCAGTTCTTC. It yields the protein CASAPGLAEHYNEQFF.